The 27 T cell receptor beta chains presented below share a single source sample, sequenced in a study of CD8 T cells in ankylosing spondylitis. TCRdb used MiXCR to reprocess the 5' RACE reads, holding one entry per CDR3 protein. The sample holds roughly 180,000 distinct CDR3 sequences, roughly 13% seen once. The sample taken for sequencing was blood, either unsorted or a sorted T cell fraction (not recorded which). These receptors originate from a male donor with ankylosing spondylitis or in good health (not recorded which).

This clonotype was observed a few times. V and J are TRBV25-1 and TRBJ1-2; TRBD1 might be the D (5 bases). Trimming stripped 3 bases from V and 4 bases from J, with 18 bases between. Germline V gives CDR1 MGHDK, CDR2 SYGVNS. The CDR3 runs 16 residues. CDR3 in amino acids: CASSDRLGAAPYGYTF. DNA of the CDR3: TGTGCCAGCAGTGACCGTTTAGGGGCTGCGCCCTATGGCTACACCTTC.

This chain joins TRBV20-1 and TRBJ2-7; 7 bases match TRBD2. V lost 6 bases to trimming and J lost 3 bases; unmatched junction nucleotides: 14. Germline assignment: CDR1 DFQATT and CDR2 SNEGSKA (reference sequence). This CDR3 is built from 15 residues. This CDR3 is CSAIVGLGTDYEQYF. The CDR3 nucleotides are TGCAGTGCCATCGTTGGACTAGGCACCGACTACGAGCAGTACTTC.

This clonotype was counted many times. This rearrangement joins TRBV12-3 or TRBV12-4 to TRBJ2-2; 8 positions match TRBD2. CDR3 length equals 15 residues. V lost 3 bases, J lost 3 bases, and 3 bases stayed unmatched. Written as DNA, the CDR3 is TGTGCCAGCAGTTTCCAGCGGGGGCACACCGGGGAGCTGTTTTTT. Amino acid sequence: CASSFQRGHTGELFF.

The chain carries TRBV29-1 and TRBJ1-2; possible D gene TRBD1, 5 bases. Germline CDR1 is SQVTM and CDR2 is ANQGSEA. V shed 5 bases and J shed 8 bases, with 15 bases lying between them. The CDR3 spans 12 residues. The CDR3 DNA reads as TGCAGCGTTCGGGAGACAGCTTACGGCTACACCTTC. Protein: CSVRETAYGYTF.

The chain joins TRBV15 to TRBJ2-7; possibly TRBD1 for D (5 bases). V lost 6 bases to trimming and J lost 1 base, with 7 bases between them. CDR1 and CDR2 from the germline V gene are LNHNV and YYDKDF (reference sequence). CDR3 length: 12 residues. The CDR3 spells CATSKGSYEQYF. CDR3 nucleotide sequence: TGTGCCACCAGTAAGGGGTCCTACGAGCAGTACTTC.

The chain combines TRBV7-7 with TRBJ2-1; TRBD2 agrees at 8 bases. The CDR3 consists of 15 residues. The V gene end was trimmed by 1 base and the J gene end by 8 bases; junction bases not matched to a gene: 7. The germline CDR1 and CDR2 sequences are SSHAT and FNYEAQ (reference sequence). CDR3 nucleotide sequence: TGTGCCAGCAGCTTAGGACCGGGGGGGTGGGATGAGCAGTTCTTC. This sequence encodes CASSLGPGGWDEQFF. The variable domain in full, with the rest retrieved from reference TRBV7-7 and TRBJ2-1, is GAGVSQSPRYKVTKRGQDVTLRCDPISSHATLYWYQQALGQGPEFLTYFNYEAQPDKSGLPSDRFSAERPEGSISTLTIQRTEQRDSAMYRCASSLGPGGWDEQFFGPGTRLTVL.

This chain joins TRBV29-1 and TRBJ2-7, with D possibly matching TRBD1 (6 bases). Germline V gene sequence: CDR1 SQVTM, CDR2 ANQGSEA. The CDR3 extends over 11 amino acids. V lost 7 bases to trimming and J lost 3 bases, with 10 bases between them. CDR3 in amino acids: CSARTVYEQYF. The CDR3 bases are TGCAGCGCCCGGACAGTCTACGAGCAGTACTTC.

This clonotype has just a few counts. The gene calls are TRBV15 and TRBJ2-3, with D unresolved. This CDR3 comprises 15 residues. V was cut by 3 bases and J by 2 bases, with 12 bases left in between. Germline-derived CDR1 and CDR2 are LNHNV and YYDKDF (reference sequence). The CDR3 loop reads CATSSVGPITDTQYF. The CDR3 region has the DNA TGTGCCACCAGCAGTGTCGGGCCAATCACAGATACGCAGTATTTT.

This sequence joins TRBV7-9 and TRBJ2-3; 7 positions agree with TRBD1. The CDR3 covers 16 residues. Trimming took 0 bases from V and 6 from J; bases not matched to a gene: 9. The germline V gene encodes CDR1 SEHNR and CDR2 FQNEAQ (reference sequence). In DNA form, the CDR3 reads TGTGCCAGCAGCTTAGCTAGGACAGGCCTCACGGATACGCAGTATTTT. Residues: CASSLARTGLTDTQYF.

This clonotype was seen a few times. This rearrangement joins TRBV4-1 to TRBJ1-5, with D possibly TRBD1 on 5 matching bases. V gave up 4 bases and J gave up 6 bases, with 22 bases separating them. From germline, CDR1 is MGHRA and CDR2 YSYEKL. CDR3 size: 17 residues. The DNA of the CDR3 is TGCGCCAGCAGCCCAACCCTGGTAGGAGGGGCCGGTCAGCCCCAGCATTTT. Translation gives CASSPTLVGGAGQPQHF.

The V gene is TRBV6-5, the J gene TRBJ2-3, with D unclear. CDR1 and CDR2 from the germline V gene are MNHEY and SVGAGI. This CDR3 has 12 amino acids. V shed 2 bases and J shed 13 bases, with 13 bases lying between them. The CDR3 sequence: CASSYLNRRKYF. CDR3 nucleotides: TGTGCCAGCAGTTACCTGAACCGTCGAAAGTATTTT.

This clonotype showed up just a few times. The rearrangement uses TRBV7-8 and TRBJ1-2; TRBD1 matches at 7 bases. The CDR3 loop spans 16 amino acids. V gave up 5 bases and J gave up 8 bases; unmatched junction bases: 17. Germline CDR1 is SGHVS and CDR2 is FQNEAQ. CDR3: CASSPLTVTGSGGYTF. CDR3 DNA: TGTGCCAGCAGCCCGCTCACCGTGACAGGGTCGGGGGGCTACACCTTC.

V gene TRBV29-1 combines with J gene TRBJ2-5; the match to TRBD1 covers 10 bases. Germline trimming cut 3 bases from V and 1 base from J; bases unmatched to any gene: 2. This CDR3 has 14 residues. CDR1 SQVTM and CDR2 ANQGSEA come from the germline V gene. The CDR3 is CSVDDRGLQETQYF. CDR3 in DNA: TGCAGCGTTGATGACAGGGGGCTCCAAGAGACCCAGTACTTC.

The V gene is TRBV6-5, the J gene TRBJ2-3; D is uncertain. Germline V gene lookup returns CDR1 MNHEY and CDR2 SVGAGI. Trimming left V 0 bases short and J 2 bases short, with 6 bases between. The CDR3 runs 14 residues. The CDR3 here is CASSYSLDTDTQYF. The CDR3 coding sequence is TGTGCCAGCAGTTACTCGCTCGACACAGATACGCAGTATTTT.

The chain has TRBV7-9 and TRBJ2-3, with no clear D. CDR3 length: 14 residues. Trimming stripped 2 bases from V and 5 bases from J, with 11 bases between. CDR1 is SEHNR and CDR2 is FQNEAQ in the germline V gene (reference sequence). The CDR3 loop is CASSLILDGDTQYF. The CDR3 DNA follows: TGTGCCAGCAGCTTAATCTTAGATGGAGATACGCAGTATTTT.

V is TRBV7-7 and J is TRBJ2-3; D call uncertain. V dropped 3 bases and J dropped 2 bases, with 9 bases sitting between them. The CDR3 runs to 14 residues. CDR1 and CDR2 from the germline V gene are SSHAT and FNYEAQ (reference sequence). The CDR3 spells CASSFGLNTDTQYF. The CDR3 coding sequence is TGTGCCAGCAGCTTTGGATTGAACACAGATACGCAGTATTTT.

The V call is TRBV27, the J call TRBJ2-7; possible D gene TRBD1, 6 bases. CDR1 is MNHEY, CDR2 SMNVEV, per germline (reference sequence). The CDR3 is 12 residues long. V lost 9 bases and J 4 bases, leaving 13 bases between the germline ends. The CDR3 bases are TGTGCCAGTCGGCAGGGGCATTACGAGCAGTACTTC. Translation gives CASRQGHYEQYF.

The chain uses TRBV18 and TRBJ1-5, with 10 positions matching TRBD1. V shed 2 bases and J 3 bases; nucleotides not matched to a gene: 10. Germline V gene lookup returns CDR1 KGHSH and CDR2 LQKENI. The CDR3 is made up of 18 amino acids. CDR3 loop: CASSPGDEGQGFNQPQHF. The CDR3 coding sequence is TGTGCCAGCTCACCAGGGGATGAGGGACAGGGGTTCAATCAGCCCCAGCATTTT.

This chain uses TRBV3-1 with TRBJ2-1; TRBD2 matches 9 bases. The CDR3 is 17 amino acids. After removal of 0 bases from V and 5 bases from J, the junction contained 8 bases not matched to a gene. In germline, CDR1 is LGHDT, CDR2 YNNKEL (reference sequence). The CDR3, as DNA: TGTGCCAGCAGCCAAGATTCTAGCGGGGACTTCCACAATGAGCAGTTCTTC. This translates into CASSQDSSGDFHNEQFF.

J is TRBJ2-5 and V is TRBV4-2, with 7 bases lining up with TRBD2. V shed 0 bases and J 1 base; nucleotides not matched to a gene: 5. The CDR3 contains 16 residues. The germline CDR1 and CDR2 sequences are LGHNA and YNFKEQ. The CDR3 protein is CASSQEAGTAQETQYF. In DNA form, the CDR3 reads TGTGCCAGCAGCCAAGAAGCGGGGACGGCCCAAGAGACCCAGTACTTC.

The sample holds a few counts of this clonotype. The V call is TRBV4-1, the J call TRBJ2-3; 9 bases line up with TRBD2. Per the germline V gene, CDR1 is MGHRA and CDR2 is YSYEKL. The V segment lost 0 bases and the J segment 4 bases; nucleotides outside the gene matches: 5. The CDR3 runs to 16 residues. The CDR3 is CASSQELAGLADTQYF. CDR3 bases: TGCGCCAGCAGCCAAGAGCTAGCGGGGTTGGCAGATACGCAGTATTTT.

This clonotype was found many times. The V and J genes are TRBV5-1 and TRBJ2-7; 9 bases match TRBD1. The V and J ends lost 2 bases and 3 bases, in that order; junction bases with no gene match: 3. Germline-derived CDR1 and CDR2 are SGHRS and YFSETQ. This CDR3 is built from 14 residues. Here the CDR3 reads CASSFGQGYYEQYF. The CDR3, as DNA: TGCGCCAGCAGCTTCGGACAGGGGTACTACGAGCAGTACTTC.

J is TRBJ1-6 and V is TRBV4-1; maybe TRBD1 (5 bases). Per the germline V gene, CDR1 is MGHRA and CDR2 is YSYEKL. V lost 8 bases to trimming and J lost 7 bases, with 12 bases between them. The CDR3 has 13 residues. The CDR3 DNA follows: TGCGCCAGCGCGATAGGGGACAATTCACCCCTCCACTTT. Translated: CASAIGDNSPLHF.

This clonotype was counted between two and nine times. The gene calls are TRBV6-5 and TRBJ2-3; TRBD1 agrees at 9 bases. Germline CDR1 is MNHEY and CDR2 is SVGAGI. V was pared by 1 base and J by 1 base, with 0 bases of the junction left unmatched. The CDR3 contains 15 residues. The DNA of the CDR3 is TGTGCCAGCAGTTACTGGACAGGGGGCACAGATACGCAGTATTTT. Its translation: CASSYWTGGTDTQYF.

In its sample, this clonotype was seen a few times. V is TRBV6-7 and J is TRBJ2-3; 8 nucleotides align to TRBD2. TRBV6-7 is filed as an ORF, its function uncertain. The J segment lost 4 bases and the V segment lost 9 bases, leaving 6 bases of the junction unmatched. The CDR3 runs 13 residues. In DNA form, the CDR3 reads TGTGCCAGGGAAGCGGGAGCGGCAGATACGCAGTATTTT. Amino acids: CAREAGAADTQYF.

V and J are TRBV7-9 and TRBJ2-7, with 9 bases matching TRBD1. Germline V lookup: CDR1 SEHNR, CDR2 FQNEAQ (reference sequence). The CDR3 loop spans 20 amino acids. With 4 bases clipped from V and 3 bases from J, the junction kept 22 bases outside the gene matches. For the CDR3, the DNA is TGTGCCAGCAGCTCCCTCCGACAGGGGGAAGGGCCACGGGATGGCTACGAGCAGTACTTC. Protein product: CASSSLRQGEGPRDGYEQYF.

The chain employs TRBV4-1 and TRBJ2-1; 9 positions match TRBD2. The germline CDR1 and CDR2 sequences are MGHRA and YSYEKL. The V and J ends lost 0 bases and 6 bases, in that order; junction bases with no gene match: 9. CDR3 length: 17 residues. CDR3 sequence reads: CASSQEGAGGLANEQFF. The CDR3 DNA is TGCGCCAGCAGCCAAGAAGGGGCGGGGGGGCTCGCCAATGAGCAGTTCTTC.